The 21 T cell receptor beta chains presented below share a single source sample, sequenced in a study of human T cells and chemical hapten exposure. TCRdb re-analysed the RACE reads in MiXCR, keeping a single row per CDR3 protein. The repertoire includes a few hundred thousand distinct CDR3 sequences, around 6% of them detected once, and 5% to 6% sits in the top ten. Stated time point: patch test 2, 6 weeks after DPC sensitization. The treatment is: therapeutic diphenylcyclopropenone sensitization with weekly scalp DPC. The sample in question was whole blood, obtained in connection with sensitization to the hapten diphenylcyclopropenone (DPC). The source is a woman between 18 and 29 years old with alopecia areata. Some clones in this sample may be carry-over from other donors' samples.

About this clonotype: A much bigger clone sits one base away, suggesting this may be a read error. The chain uses TRBV12-3 or TRBV12-4 and TRBJ1-1; TRBD1 aligns across 7 bases. This CDR3 comprises 14 residues. Trimming at V came to 2 bases and at J to 5 bases, leaving 5 bases not matched to a gene. This chain's CDR3 is CASSLTQGGTEAFF. CDR3 in DNA: TGTGCCAGCAGTTTAACGCAGGGGGGGACTGAAGCTTTCTTT.

This clonotype was observed a few times. This chain connects TRBV7-9 to TRBJ1-5; D is unclear. CDR1 is SEHNR and CDR2 is FQNEAQ in the germline V gene (reference sequence). V was cut by 5 bases and J by 3 bases, with 11 bases left in between. The CDR3 is 14 amino acids. CDR3 residues: CASSPPSANQPQHF. In DNA, the CDR3 is TGTGCCAGCAGCCCCCCGAGCGCCAATCAGCCCCAGCATTTT. The whole variable domain, remainder taken from reference TRBV7-9 and TRBJ1-5, is DTGVSQNPRHKITKRGQNVTFRCDPISEHNRLYWYRQTLGQGPEFLTYFQNEAQLEKSRLLSDRFSAERPKGSFSTLEIQRTEQGDSAMYLCASSPPSANQPQHFGDGTRLSIL.

A few counts support this clonotype. V usage is TRBV12-3 or TRBV12-4 and J usage is TRBJ1-2; no clear D gene. CDR3 length: 14 amino acids. Trimming stripped 1 base from V and 3 bases from J, with 9 bases between. CDR3 in DNA: TGTGCCAGCAGTTTAGGCCCAGTCGACTATGGCTACACCTTC. Encoded protein: CASSLGPVDYGYTF.

V usage is TRBV29-1 and J usage is TRBJ2-7; perhaps TRBD1 as D (5 bases). Germline V CDR1 and CDR2: SQVTM, ANQGSEA. The CDR3 sequence is 11 residues long. The ends were cut back, 4 bases at V and 6 bases at J, with 10 bases in the middle. In nucleotides, the CDR3 is TGCAGCGTTGGGAAAGGGGTCGAGCAGTACTTC. It yields the protein CSVGKGVEQYF.

This clonotype was observed a handful of times. V usage is TRBV3-1 and J usage is TRBJ1-1; D is undetermined. V lost 4 bases and J lost 8, with 17 bases in between. CDR3 length: 14 residues. Per germline, CDR1 LGHDT and CDR2 YNNKEL (reference sequence). CDR3 DNA: TGTGCCAGCAGCCGAAACCAGAAAGATGTCGAAGCTTTCTTT. Encoded protein: CASSRNQKDVEAFF.

J is TRBJ1-1 and V is TRBV28, with D perhaps TRBD1 (5 bases). This CDR3 is built from 15 residues. V was trimmed by 8 bases and J by 6 bases, leaving 22 bases between them. Germline loops: CDR1 MDHEN, CDR2 SYDVKM. This CDR3 is CASVHETGTGPEAFF. CDR3 nucleotides: TGTGCCAGCGTCCATGAGACCGGGACCGGACCTGAAGCTTTCTTT.

This clonotype occurred many times. The chain joins TRBV6-5 to TRBJ1-1, with D hard to call. V was cut by 0 bases and J by 0 bases, with 8 bases left in between. CDR1 and CDR2 (germline): MNHEY, SVGAGI. The CDR3 runs 15 residues. Here the CDR3 DNA reads TGTGCCAGCAGTTACTCGGTATCTGTGAACACTGAAGCTTTCTTT. Its protein product is CASSYSVSVNTEAFF.

This clonotype appeared many times. The chain is built from TRBV4-1 and TRBJ1-1; possibly TRBD1 for D (6 bases). V lost 1 base and J lost 5, with 11 bases in between. The germline V gene encodes CDR1 MGHRA and CDR2 YSYEKL. This CDR3 has 14 amino acids. Written as DNA, the CDR3 is TGCGCCAGCAGCCAAGTAACAGGGAGGACTGAAGCTTTCTTT. Amino acid sequence: CASSQVTGRTEAFF.

This clonotype was detected ten times or more. This chain links TRBV6-5 with TRBJ1-2; 9 bases match TRBD1. The CDR3 has 12 amino acids. The germline gives CDR1 MNHEY, CDR2 SVGAGI. Unmatched junction bases numbered 5, after V lost 9 bases and J lost 6 bases. CDR3 in DNA: TGTGCCAGACCACAGGGGGCGAATGGCTACACCTTC. Amino acid sequence: CARPQGANGYTF.

Ten or more counts support this clonotype. This rearrangement joins TRBV7-9 to TRBJ2-7, with TRBD2 identical over 10 bases. The CDR3 length is 17 residues. V lost 5 bases to trimming and J lost 0 bases; unmatched junction nucleotides: 10. The germline CDR1 and CDR2 sequences are SEHNR and FQNEAQ (reference sequence). In DNA, the CDR3 is TGTGCCAGCAGCCCCTCCCTAGCGGGGGACCTCTCCTACGAGCAGTACTTC. Amino acids: CASSPSLAGDLSYEQYF.

The chain joins TRBV24-1 to TRBJ2-3, with D perhaps TRBD1 (6 bases). Germline V lookup: CDR1 KGHDR, CDR2 SFDVKD. Trimming stripped 5 bases from V and 0 bases from J, with 11 bases between. The CDR3 has 15 residues. DNA of the CDR3: TGTGCCACCAGTGTTCAGGGGCCGAGCACAGATACGCAGTATTTT. Translating it yields CATSVQGPSTDTQYF.

V gene TRBV20-1 combines with J gene TRBJ2-1; 7 bases align to TRBD2. Unmatched junction bases numbered 7, after V lost 4 bases and J lost 4 bases. The V gene's germline CDR1 is DFQATT and CDR2 SNEGSKA (reference sequence). CDR3 length: 14 residues. In nucleotides, the CDR3 is TGCAGTGCTACGCCTGGCGGGGGTTACAATGAGCAGTTCTTC. Residues: CSATPGGGYNEQFF.

This clonotype was found many times. The V and J genes are TRBV28 and TRBJ1-2; the D gene is possibly TRBD1 (5 bases). The V gene lost 8 bases and the J gene lost 5 bases, with 9 bases spanning the gap. The germline CDR1 and CDR2 sequences are MDHEN and SYDVKM. The length of the CDR3 is 11 residues. The CDR3 DNA sequence: TGTGCCAGCTTTAGACAGTATGGCTACACCTTC. This encodes CASFRQYGYTF.

This clonotype came up a few times. CDR3 sequence: CASNRDRGIYGYTF. The CDR3 DNA reads TGTGCCAGCAATAGGGACAGGGGGATCTATGGCTACACCTTC. This chain joins TRBV6-1 and TRBJ1-2; 11 bases line up with TRBD1. The germline V gene encodes CDR1 MNHNS and CDR2 SASEGT. The CDR3 is 14 amino acids. V dropped 7 bases and J dropped 4; count of bases not matched to a gene: 5.

This clonotype has at least ten counts. V is TRBV12-3 or TRBV12-4 and J is TRBJ1-2; 8 bases map to TRBD1. The CDR3 runs to 13 residues. Germline trimming cut 6 bases from V and 6 bases from J; bases unmatched to any gene: 6. The CDR3 reads CASRQTGGDGYTF. Here the CDR3 DNA reads TGTGCCAGCAGACAAACAGGGGGGGATGGCTACACCTTC.

In its sample, this clonotype was seen many times. The chain uses TRBV6-2 or TRBV6-3 and TRBJ1-5, with 9 bases matching TRBD1. The J segment lost 4 bases and the V segment lost 6 bases, leaving 4 bases of the junction unmatched. From germline, CDR1 is MNHEY and CDR2 SVGEGT. The CDR3 consists of 14 residues. DNA for the CDR3: TGTGCCAGCAGCCAGACAGGGGGGAATCAGCCCCAGCATTTT. Its translation is CASSQTGGNQPQHF.

This clonotype was counted only a few times. The chain recombines TRBV9 with TRBJ2-3, with D maybe TRBD2 (6 bases). V lost 1 base to trimming and J lost 2 bases, with 14 bases between them. The CDR3 consists of 16 residues. Germline values: CDR1 SGDLS, CDR2 YYNGEE. CDR3 in DNA: TGTGCCAGCAGCGTACGAGCGGGCATAAACACAGATACGCAGTATTTT. It yields the protein CASSVRAGINTDTQYF.

This clonotype was seen ten or more times. V and J are TRBV4-3 and TRBJ1-4; perhaps TRBD1 as D (5 bases). CDR1 and CDR2 from the germline V gene are LGHNA and YSLEER. The CDR3 consists of 17 residues. Trimming shortened V by 4 bases and J by 3 bases, and 18 bases separated the two germline ends. CDR3 loop: CASSRQGSPAANEKLFF. The DNA for the CDR3 is TGCGCCAGCAGCCGCCAGGGATCTCCGGCGGCTAATGAAAAACTGTTTTTT.

This clonotype was found many times. The chain is built from TRBV6-2 or TRBV6-3 and TRBJ1-1; 9 positions match TRBD1. This CDR3 has 14 residues. CDR1 is MNHEY, CDR2 SVGEGT, per germline. V shed 7 bases and J 6 bases; nucleotides not matched to a gene: 9. In DNA form, the CDR3 reads TGTGCCAGCATCCACGAAACAGGGGGCCCTGAAGCTTTCTTT. This translates into CASIHETGGPEAFF.

This CDR3 reads CASSQVGGQGGYGYTF. CDR3 nucleotide sequence: TGTGCCAGCAGCCAAGTAGGGGGCCAGGGAGGATATGGCTACACCTTC. This sequence joins TRBV3-1 and TRBJ1-2; 7 positions agree with TRBD1. The CDR3 spans 16 residues. The germline V gene encodes CDR1 LGHDT and CDR2 YNNKEL (reference sequence). V lost 1 base to trimming and J lost 5 bases; unmatched junction nucleotides: 10.

This clonotype was observed a handful of times. This rearrangement joins TRBV6-2 or TRBV6-3 to TRBJ2-5, with D possibly matching TRBD2 (5 bases). V was clipped by 0 bases and J by 1 base, with 15 bases between them. This CDR3 comprises 17 residues. Germline CDR1 and CDR2: MNHEY and SVGEGT. CDR3 region: CASSYSAASWGQETQYF. CDR3 nucleotides: TGTGCCAGCAGTTACTCAGCGGCTAGCTGGGGCCAAGAGACCCAGTACTTC.